These 13 T cell receptor beta chains share one sample of origin, sequenced in a study of blood T cell repertoires in COVID-19. The assay was immunoSEQ multiplex PCR, and TCRdb's table has in-frame clones only and misses some. The repertoire holds about 250,000 clones, with around 86% as singletons. The specimen sequenced was peripheral blood. The receptors were gathered from a woman aged 60-75 years who had recovered from COVID-19.

The V gene is TRBV24-1, the J gene TRBJ2-1; 9 bases match TRBD2. There are 18 residues in the CDR3. CDR1 is KGHDR, CDR2 SFDVKD, per germline. V was clipped by 5 bases and J by 0 bases; unmatched bases: 10. DNA for the CDR3: TGTGCCACCAGTGGGCGCGGGGGGGCCGAAAGCTCCTACAATGAGCAGTTCTTC. Protein: CATSGRGGAESSYNEQFF.

This rearrangement joins TRBV7-2 to TRBJ1-3; 7 positions match TRBD1. Germline CDR1 reads SGHTA; CDR2 reads FQGNSA. Trimming cost V 3 bases and J 4 bases; bases outside gene matches: 3. The CDR3 consists of 14 residues. The CDR3 protein is CASSFTGDGNTIYF. The CDR3 DNA follows: TGTGCCAGCAGCTTTACAGGGGACGGAAACACCATATATTTT.

The chain is built from TRBV28 and TRBJ2-7; weak D call: TRBD1 (5 bases). The ends were cut back, 5 bases at V and 2 bases at J, with 16 bases in the middle. Germline V gene lookup returns CDR1 MDHEN and CDR2 SYDVKM. The CDR3 covers 15 residues. CDR3 residues: CASSHPVGAAYEQYF. In nucleotides, the CDR3 is TGTGCCAGCAGTCACCCGGTAGGGGCGGCCTACGAGCAGTACTTC.

J is TRBJ1-2 and V is TRBV28, with TRBD1 matching over 7 bases. CDR3 length: 16 residues. Germline CDR1 and CDR2: MDHEN and SYDVKM. With 1 base clipped from V and 2 bases from J, the junction kept 7 bases outside the gene matches. CDR3 DNA sequence: TGTGCCAGCAGTTTATCGACAGGGTTACTAAACTATGGCTACACCTTC. Encoded protein: CASSLSTGLLNYGYTF.

The chain couples TRBV6-2 or TRBV6-3 to TRBJ1-1; D possibly corresponds to TRBD1 (5 bases). This CDR3 is 15 amino acids long. V shed 0 bases and J shed 0 bases, with 8 bases lying between them. Germline CDR1 reads MNHEY; CDR2 reads SVGEGT. The CDR3 bases are TGTGCCAGCAGTTACTCCAGGGCGATGAACACTGAAGCTTTCTTT. As protein: CASSYSRAMNTEAFF.

This clone was observed once. The chain couples TRBV21-1 to TRBJ1-2. TRBV21-1 is a pseudogene segment. The CDR3 is 18 amino acids. The CDR3 here is CASSKPAHWSVTNYGYTF. CDR3 in DNA: TGTGCCAGCAGCAAACCCGCCCATTGGTCGGTAACTAACTATGGCTACACCTTC.

The chain couples TRBV7-6 to TRBJ1-6, with D hard to call. The germline V gene has CDR1 SGHVS and CDR2 FNYEAQ. The CDR3 totals 13 residues. V shed 2 bases and J shed 6 bases, with 5 bases lying between them. CDR3 protein: CASSLFSNSPLHF. Written as DNA, the CDR3 is TGTGCCAGCAGCTTATTCAGTAATTCACCCCTCCACTTT.

The J gene is TRBJ2-6, the V gene TRBV6-5; D ambiguous. The CDR3 consists of 14 residues. CDR1 and CDR2 (germline): MNHEY, SVGAGI. V was clipped by 7 bases and J by 2 bases, with 9 bases between them. CDR3 loop: CASIRFAGANVLTF. DNA of the CDR3: TGTGCCAGCATCCGGTTTGCTGGGGCCAACGTCCTGACTTTC.

The V call is TRBV5-6, the J call TRBJ1-2; D might be TRBD1 (6 bases). The CDR3 covers 17 residues. Between the trimmed V and J ends, which lost 2 bases and 0 bases, there was a span of 17 bases. From germline, CDR1 is SGHDT and CDR2 YYEEEE. The CDR3 nucleotides are TGTGCCAGCAGCTTATCGACAGGCCTGAGCACTAACTATGGCTACACCTTC. This sequence encodes CASSLSTGLSTNYGYTF.

The rearrangement uses TRBV13 and TRBJ2-5, with unresolved D. Trimming left V 3 bases short and J 2 bases short, with 7 bases between. The CDR3 contains 13 residues. Looked up from germline, CDR1 is PRHDT and CDR2 is FYEKMQ (reference sequence). CDR3 bases: TGTGCCAGCAGCTTTCGGAGTCAAGAGACCCAGTACTTC. Encoded protein: CASSFRSQETQYF.

This chain connects TRBV21-1 to TRBJ1-4; TRBD1 is taken as the D call from the table, unchecked against the DNA. TRBV21-1 is a documented pseudogene. The CDR3 is made up of 13 amino acids. CDR3 protein: CASKRTGSEKLFF. The CDR3 DNA follows: TGTGCCAGTAAAAGGACAGGGAGTGAAAAACTGTTTTTT.

The V call is TRBV7-9, the J call TRBJ1-1, with a weak D call TRBD1 (6 bases). V was pared by 5 bases and J by 4 bases, with 17 bases between. This CDR3 is built from 15 residues. Germline V gene sequence: CDR1 SEHNR, CDR2 FQNEAQ (reference sequence). This chain's CDR3 is CASSPRQAPSTEAFF. The CDR3, as DNA: TGTGCCAGCAGCCCCAGACAGGCCCCGAGCACTGAAGCTTTCTTT.

The chain is built from TRBV27 and TRBJ2-1, with a tentative D call TRBD2 (5 bases). CDR1 is MNHEY and CDR2 is SMNVEV in the germline V gene (reference sequence). The CDR3 extends over 13 amino acids. V lost 5 bases to trimming and J lost 8 bases, with 13 bases between them. The DNA of the CDR3 is TGTGCCAGCAGTCCGCCCCTAGCTGATGAGCAGTTCTTC. Its protein is CASSPPLADEQFF.